The 21 T cell receptor beta chains below all came from one sample that was sequenced in a study of molecular identifiers for immune sequencing clone quantification. MiXCR, applied by TCRdb to the PCR reads, yields one record per CDR3 protein. This table has about 640,000 distinct CDR3 sequences, 15% to 20% appearing once. Sequencing used naive CD8+ T cells from blood, with Jurkat cell RNA spiked in. Subset of the sample: FACS-sorted CD8+CD4-CCR7+CD45RA+ naive T cells. The receptors derive from a human donor in good health. Some libraries in this study had Jurkat cell RNA spiked in.

This clonotype has at least ten counts. CDR3 in DNA: TGCGCCAGCAGCCCAGACGAACGGGATGAAAAACTGTTTTTT. Translation: CASSPDERDEKLFF. V is TRBV4-3 and J is TRBJ1-4, with unresolved D. The V and J ends lost 4 bases and 6 bases respectively, with 12 bases between them. This CDR3 has 14 amino acids. Germline-derived CDR1 and CDR2 are LGHNA and YSLEER.

In its sample, this clonotype was seen many times. The chain is built from TRBV7-2 and TRBJ1-2; TRBD1 matches 9 bases. V shed 9 bases, J shed 7 bases, and the junction held 15 bases outside the gene matches. Germline V lookup: CDR1 SGHTA, CDR2 FQGNSA. The CDR3 covers 15 residues. The CDR3 protein is CASRLTDRGYPGYTF. In DNA form, the CDR3 reads TGTGCCAGTCGACTGACCGACAGGGGGTACCCTGGCTACACCTTC.

The chain employs TRBV19 and TRBJ1-5; TRBD1 is a possible D gene (5 bases). V shed 3 bases and J shed 6 bases, with 15 bases lying between them. Germline V CDR1 and CDR2: LNHDA, SQIVND (reference sequence). This CDR3 is 15 amino acids long. As DNA, the CDR3 is TGTGCCAGTAGTATCATTGGGGAGCAGGGTCAGCCCCAGCATTTT. It codes for CASSIIGEQGQPQHF.

Ten or more counts support this clonotype. This chain links TRBV7-9 with TRBJ1-1; D gene unclear. CDR1 SEHNR and CDR2 FQNEAQ come from the germline V gene (reference sequence). The CDR3 has 12 residues. V dropped 5 bases and J dropped 3 bases, with 7 bases sitting between them. The chain's CDR3 is CASSPEYTEAFF. DNA for the CDR3: TGTGCCAGCAGCCCTGAGTACACTGAAGCTTTCTTT. Together with reference TRBV7-9 and TRBJ1-1, the CDR3 gives the full variable domain: DTGVSQNPRHKITKRGQNVTFRCDPISEHNRLYWYRQTLGQGPEFLTYFQNEAQLEKSRLLSDRFSAERPKGSFSTLEIQRTEQGDSAMYLCASSPEYTEAFFGQGTRLTVV.

This clonotype was observed at least ten times. The rearrangement joins TRBV4-2 to TRBJ2-1, with D perhaps TRBD2 (5 bases). Per the germline V gene, CDR1 is LGHNA and CDR2 is YNFKEQ. This CDR3 contains 16 residues. V lost 0 bases, J lost 5 bases, and 14 bases lay in between. CDR3 sequence: CASSQDWLTEDNEQFF. In DNA form, the CDR3 reads TGTGCCAGCAGCCAAGATTGGCTGACGGAGGACAATGAGCAGTTCTTC.

This clonotype was detected ten times or more. The chain links TRBV6-5 to TRBJ1-1, with a possible D match to TRBD1 (6 bases). The CDR3 is made up of 15 amino acids. V lost 0 bases and J lost 4, with 12 bases in between. CDR1 MNHEY and CDR2 SVGAGI come from the germline V gene. The CDR3 spells CASSYSTGPGTEAFF. CDR3 nucleotide sequence: TGTGCCAGCAGTTACTCTACAGGGCCTGGCACTGAAGCTTTCTTT.

The chain carries TRBV7-6 and TRBJ2-3; 12 bases match TRBD2. V shed 3 bases, J shed 3 bases, and the junction held 7 bases outside the gene matches. The CDR3 has 17 amino acids. Germline V gene lookup returns CDR1 SGHVS and CDR2 FNYEAQ. CDR3 sequence reads: CASSLYLAGGTTDTQYF. CDR3 DNA sequence: TGTGCCAGCAGCTTGTATCTAGCGGGGGGGACTACAGATACGCAGTATTTT.

V usage is TRBV28 and J usage is TRBJ2-2, with D perhaps matching TRBD1 or TRBD2 (5 bases each). CDR1 is MDHEN, CDR2 SYDVKM, per germline. The CDR3 runs to 16 residues. V shed 1 base and J shed 3 bases, with 12 bases lying between them. In DNA, the CDR3 is TGTGCCAGCAGTTTATTGTACGGGGCGGACACCGGGGAGCTGTTTTTT. It translates to CASSLLYGADTGELFF.

There are a few counts of this clonotype. The V call is TRBV7-9, the J call TRBJ2-3; weak D call: TRBD2 (6 bases). There are 15 residues in the CDR3. Germline lookup yields CDR1 SEHNR and CDR2 FQNEAQ (reference sequence). V shed 1 base and J shed 1 base, with 9 bases lying between them. CDR3 sequence reads: CASSLVASGTDTQYF. The CDR3 DNA reads as TGTGCCAGCAGCTTAGTGGCTAGCGGCACAGATACGCAGTATTTT.

This clonotype was recorded many times. The chain links TRBV5-1 to TRBJ2-7; a weak D match, TRBD1 (6 bases). CDR1 is SGHRS, CDR2 YFSETQ, per germline. The V end lost 6 bases, the J end lost 3 bases, and 16 bases lay between the germline ends. This CDR3 is built from 14 residues. CDR3 bases: TGCGCCAGCACCCCGGACAGCGCGTACTACGAGCAGTACTTC. Translating gives CASTPDSAYYEQYF.

CDR3 sequence (DNA): TGTGCCAGCAGCACTACAGGGGATAGTTATTCACCCCTCCACTTT. It codes for CASSTTGDSYSPLHF. V gene TRBV27 combines with J gene TRBJ1-6; 7 nucleotides align to TRBD1. CDR1 MNHEY and CDR2 SMNVEV come from the germline V gene (reference sequence). The CDR3 extends over 15 amino acids. V dropped 6 bases and J dropped 8; count of bases not matched to a gene: 10.

This clonotype has a handful of counts. V gene TRBV19 combines with J gene TRBJ2-2, with 8 bases that match TRBD1. Losses at the gene ends were 11 bases for V and 0 bases for J; bases not matched to a gene: 11. Germline V CDR1 and CDR2: LNHDA, SQIVND (reference sequence). The CDR3 contains 16 residues. CDR3 DNA: TGTGCCTGCTCCGGACAGGGAATCGCGAACACCGGGGAGCTGTTTTTT. It translates to CACSGQGIANTGELFF. Variable domain in full (rest from reference TRBV19 and TRBJ2-2): DGGITQSPKYLFRKEGQNVTLSCEQNLNHDAMYWYRQDPGQGLRLIYYSQIVNDFQKGDIAEGYSVSREKKESFPLTVTSAQKNPTAFYLCACSGQGIANTGELFFGEGSRLTVL.

This clonotype was recorded at least ten times. The chain joins TRBV5-1 to TRBJ2-7; 11 nucleotides line up with TRBD2. J gave up 3 bases and V 0 bases, and 8 bases lay outside the gene matches. In germline, CDR1 is SGHRS, CDR2 YFSETQ. This CDR3 has 17 amino acids. In DNA, the CDR3 is TGCGCCAGCAGCTTGGGTACTAGCGGGGGCCGGCGCTACGAGCAGTACTTC. This sequence encodes CASSLGTSGGRRYEQYF.

In the case of this clonotype: The germline gene is not matched at one end of the junction; a read error may be the cause. This chain connects TRBV4-3 to TRBJ1-3; a possible D gene is TRBD1 (5 bases). This CDR3 region has 16 residues. Germline assignment: CDR1 LGHNA and CDR2 YSLEER. In DNA form, the CDR3 reads TGCGCCAGCGGCCAAGATGGGGGATTCGGGGGAAACACCATATATTTT. Its translation: CASGQDGGFGGNTIYF.

This clonotype was counted at least ten times. The rearrangement links TRBV4-3 to TRBJ1-2, with 10 bases lining up with TRBD1. The junction had 8 bases not matched to a gene; V was cut back by 4 bases and J by 9 bases. Germline V lookup: CDR1 LGHNA, CDR2 YSLEER. The CDR3 consists of 14 residues. In DNA, the CDR3 is TGCGCCAGCAGCCCTACGGGGACAGGGGCGAGCTACACCTTC. As protein: CASSPTGTGASYTF.

This clonotype was recorded a few times. The CDR3 ends on some other residue instead of the conserved phenylalanine or tryptophan, so this is likely a read error. The chain uses TRBV5-1 and TRBJ2-3, with D possibly TRBD1 on 5 matching bases. The CDR3 contains 17 residues. In germline, CDR1 is SGHRS, CDR2 YFSETQ. V was trimmed by 0 bases and J by 5 bases, leaving 19 bases between them. This CDR3 reads CASSLAGRVEYGDTQYL. The CDR3, as DNA: TGCGCCAGCAGCTTGGCCGGCAGGGTTGAATATGGAGATACGCAGTATCTT.

Comments on this clonotype: This may arise from a read error, as a much more abundant clone is one base away. V and J are TRBV14 and TRBJ1-4; 8 bases align to TRBD1. The CDR3 is made up of 13 amino acids. V was clipped by 3 bases and J by 14 bases; unmatched bases: 8. The germline V gene has CDR1 SGHDN and CDR2 FVKESK. CDR3 loop: CASSQLFTGGLFF. CDR3 DNA sequence: TGTGCCAGCAGCCAGCTTTTTACAGGGGGTCTGTTTTTT.

Concerning this clonotype: At one end the junction does not follow the germline gene, possibly because of a read error. This chain joins TRBV6-5 and TRBJ2-7, with TRBD1 as a possible D gene (5 bases). Germline loops: CDR1 MNHEY, CDR2 SVGAGI. This CDR3 has 16 residues. This CDR3 reads CASNLFWAGRFSELYF. CDR3 sequence (DNA): TGTGCCAGCAACCTCTTTTGGGCAGGGCGTTTTTCCGAGCTGTACTTC.

On this clonotype itself: The junction and the germline gene differ at one end; a read error may be behind it. The chain joins TRBV20-1 to TRBJ2-5, with 9 bases that match TRBD2. Germline lookup yields CDR1 DFQATT and CDR2 SNEGSKA (reference sequence). CDR3 length equals 18 residues. In nucleotides, the CDR3 is TGCAGTGCCCCTGATAGCCAGCGGGAGGCCACGTACCATGAGACCCAGTACTTC. Translation gives CSAPDSQREATYHETQYF.

Details on this clonotype: A much larger clone differs by one base, so this may be a read error. The rearrangement links TRBV10-3 to TRBJ1-1, with D perhaps matching TRBD1 (5 bases). Germline V gives CDR1 ENHRY, CDR2 SYGVKD. V was pared by 1 base and J by 6 bases, with 12 bases between. The CDR3 consists of 14 residues. CDR3 nucleotides: TGTGCCATCAGTGAGTGGCAGGGTTCCGCTGAAGCTTTCTTT. Amino acid sequence: CAISEWQGSAEAFF.

This clonotype has ten or more counts. This chain joins TRBV10-3 and TRBJ2-7, with TRBD1 matching 7 bases. V shed 11 bases, J shed 2 bases, and the junction held 9 bases outside the gene matches. The germline V gene encodes CDR1 ENHRY and CDR2 SYGVKD. CDR3 length equals 13 residues. The DNA of the CDR3 is TGTGCCGTCGCCGGGACAGTGACCTACGAGCAGTACTTC. Translation: CAVAGTVTYEQYF.